This T cell receptor (beta chain) derives from a study of T cell repertoires in cytomegalovirus infection. The wider study: Both a matching HLA type and CMV infection were indicated by public TCR beta signatures. General study points: Clonotype analysis showed dominance of the ex vivo response by HLA-C-restricted CMV-specific TCR beta clonotypes. Totalled public TCR beta family frequency picked out people who carried CMV plus the relevant HLA.

This clonotype was found many times. Its antigen is unknown. Germline trimming cut 5 bases from V and 2 bases from J; bases unmatched to any gene: 3. The CDR3 loop spans 15 amino acids. The germline gives CDR1 LNHNV, CDR2 YYDKDF (reference sequence). TCRdb reanalysed the reads using MiXCR and keeps one entry per CDR3 protein. Counted here are around 110,000 distinct CDR3 sequences, about a tenth occurring once; the ten biggest clones make up around 33%. This receptor was taken from a human donor in good health (CMV status not recorded). Some clones in this sample may be carry-over from other donors' samples. The sample was PBMCs, sequenced either directly or after in vitro stimulation (not recorded which). The genes are TRBV15 and TRBJ2-3; 11 bases map to TRBD2. The CDR3 spells CATSGGLAATDTQYF. As DNA, the CDR3 is TGTGCCACCAGCGGGGGACTAGCGGCCACAGATACGCAGTATTTT. Complete variable domain (other parts from reference TRBV15 and TRBJ2-3): DAMVIQNPRYQVTQFGKPVTLSCSQTLNHNVMYWYQQKSSQAPKLLFHYYDKDFNNEADTPDNFQSRRPNTSFCFLDIRSPGLGDTAMYLCATSGGLAATDTQYFGPGTRLTVL.